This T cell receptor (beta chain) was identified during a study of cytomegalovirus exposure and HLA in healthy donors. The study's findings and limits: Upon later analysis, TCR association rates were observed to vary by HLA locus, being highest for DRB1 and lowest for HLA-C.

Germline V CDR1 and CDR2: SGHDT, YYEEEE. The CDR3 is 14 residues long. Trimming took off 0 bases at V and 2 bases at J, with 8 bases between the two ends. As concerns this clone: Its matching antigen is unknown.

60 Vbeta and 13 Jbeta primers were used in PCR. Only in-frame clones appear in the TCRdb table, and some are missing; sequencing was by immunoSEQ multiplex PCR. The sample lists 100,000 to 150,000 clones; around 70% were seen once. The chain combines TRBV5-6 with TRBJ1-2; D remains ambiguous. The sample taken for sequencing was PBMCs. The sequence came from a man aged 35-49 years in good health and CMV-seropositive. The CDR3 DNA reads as TGTGCCAGCAGCTTGGCCCAATCCAACTATGGCTACACCTTC. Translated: CASSLAQSNYGYTF.